This T cell receptor (beta chain) was obtained from a study of CD8+CD57+ T cells in acquired aplastic anemia. The overall study: Mean yield of DNA from sorted CD4+ and CD8+ cells was approximately 3 ug. Mean read depth for CD4+ cells from healthy donors was about 9.9 million.

The TCR beta profiling, which covered VDJ combination and CDR3 sequence, was carried out using genomic DNA as the template. From the reads, TCRdb called clonotypes with MiXCR, one entry per CDR3 protein. The sample includes more than 150,000 distinct CDR3 sequences, 40% to 50% of them seen just once. CDR1 and CDR2 (germline): ENHRY, SYGVKD. This CDR3 has 11 residues. The germline V and J ends were trimmed by 5 bases and 6 bases, with 7 bases remaining between them. A note on this clonotype: Its antigen is as yet unknown.

Study conclusions and caveats: Patients showed no significant difference from controls in CD8+ Simpson's diversity. Overlapping CD8+ CDR3 repertoires of patients and controls contained roughly 29 shared sequences.

This sequence originates from a human donor in good health. The gene calls are TRBV10-3 and TRBJ1-2, with TRBD1 as a possible D gene (6 bases). Sequences were obtained from sorted CD4+, CD8+, or CD8+CD57+ T cells (not recorded which) from PBMCs. The CDR3 protein is CAISRTDGYTF. The CDR3 DNA follows: TGTGCCATCAGTCGGACAGATGGCTACACCTTC.